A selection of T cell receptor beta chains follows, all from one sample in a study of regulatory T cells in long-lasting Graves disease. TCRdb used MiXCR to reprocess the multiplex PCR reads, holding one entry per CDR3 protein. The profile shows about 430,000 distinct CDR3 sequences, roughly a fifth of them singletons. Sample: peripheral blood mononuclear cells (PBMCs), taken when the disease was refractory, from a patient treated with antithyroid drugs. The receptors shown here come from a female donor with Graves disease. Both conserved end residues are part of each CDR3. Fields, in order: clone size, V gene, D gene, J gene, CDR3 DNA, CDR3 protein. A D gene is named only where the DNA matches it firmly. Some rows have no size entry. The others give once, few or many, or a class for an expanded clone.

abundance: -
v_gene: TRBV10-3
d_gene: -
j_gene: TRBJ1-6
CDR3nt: TGTGCCATCAGTGAGAGGCGCGATAATTCACCCCTCCACTTT
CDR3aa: CAISERRDNSPLHF

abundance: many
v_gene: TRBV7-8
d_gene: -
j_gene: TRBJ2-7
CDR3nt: TGTGCCAGCAGCCTCCGGGACCTTGGCTACGAGCAGTACTTC
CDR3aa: CASSLRDLGYEQYF

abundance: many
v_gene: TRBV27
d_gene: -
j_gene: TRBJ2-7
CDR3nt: TGTGCCAGCGGGCCTCCGGGGAACGAGCAGTACTTC
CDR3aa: CASGPPGNEQYF

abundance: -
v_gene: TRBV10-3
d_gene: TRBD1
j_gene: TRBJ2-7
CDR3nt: TGTGCCATCAGTGAGTCGAACTACGGGACAGGGACGGAGCAGTACTTC
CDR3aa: CAISESNYGTGTEQYF

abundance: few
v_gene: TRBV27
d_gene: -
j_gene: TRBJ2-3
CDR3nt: TGTGCCAGCAGTCGTTGGGGAGATACGCAGTATTTT
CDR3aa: CASSRWGDTQYF

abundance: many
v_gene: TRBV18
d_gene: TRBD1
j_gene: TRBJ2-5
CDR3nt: TGTGCCAGCTCACCGATCGGGACAGGGACCCCACAAGAGACCCAGTACTTC
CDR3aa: CASSPIGTGTPQETQYF

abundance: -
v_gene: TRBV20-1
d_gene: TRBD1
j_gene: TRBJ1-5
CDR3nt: TGCAGTGCGCCGCCCCGGGACAGCCATCAGCCCCAGCATTTT
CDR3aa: CSAPPRDSHQPQHF

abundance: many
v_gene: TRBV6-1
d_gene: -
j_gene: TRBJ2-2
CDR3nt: TGTGCCAGCAGTGAATTCGGGACAACGAACACCGGGGAGCTGTTTTTT
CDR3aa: CASSEFGTTNTGELFF

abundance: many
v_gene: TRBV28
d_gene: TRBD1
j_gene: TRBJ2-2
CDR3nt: TGTGCCAGCAGTTTTCCGGGACAGGGGTCCGGGGAGCTGTTTTTT
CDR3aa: CASSFPGQGSGELFF

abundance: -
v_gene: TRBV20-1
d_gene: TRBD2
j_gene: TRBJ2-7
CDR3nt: TGCAGTGCTGCCAGGTATCTAGCGGGAGACTACGAGCAGTACTTC
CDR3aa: CSAARYLAGDYEQYF

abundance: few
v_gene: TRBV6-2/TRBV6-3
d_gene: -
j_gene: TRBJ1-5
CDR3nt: TGTGCCAGCAGTTACTCTTGGGATAGCAATCAGCCCCAGCATTTT
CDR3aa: CASSYSWDSNQPQHF

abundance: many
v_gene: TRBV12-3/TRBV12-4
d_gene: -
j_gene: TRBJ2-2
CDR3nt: TGTGCCAGCAGCCTGGACGGGGAGCTGTTTTTT
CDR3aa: CASSLDGELFF

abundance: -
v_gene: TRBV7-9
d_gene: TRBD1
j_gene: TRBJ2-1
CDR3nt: TGTGCCAGCAGATCGGGACAGCCAGCCTCCTACAATGAGCAGTTCTTC
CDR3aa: CASRSGQPASYNEQFF

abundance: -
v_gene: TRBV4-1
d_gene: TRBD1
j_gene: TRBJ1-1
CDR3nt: TGCGCCAGCAGCCAAGGCGGGACAGGGGGAACTGAAGCTTTCTTT
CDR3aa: CASSQGGTGGTEAFF

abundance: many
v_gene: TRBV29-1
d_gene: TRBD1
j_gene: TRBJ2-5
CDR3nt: TGCAGCGTTGCCCGGGACAGCCAAGAGACCCAGTACTTC
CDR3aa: CSVARDSQETQYF

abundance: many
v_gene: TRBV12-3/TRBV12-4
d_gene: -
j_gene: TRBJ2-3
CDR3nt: TGTGCCAGCAGCTTTACCACAGATACGCAGTATTTT
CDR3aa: CASSFTTDTQYF

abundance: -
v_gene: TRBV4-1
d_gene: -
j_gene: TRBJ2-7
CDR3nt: TGCGCCAGCAGCCAAGGACAGGGAGGGTCCTACGAGCAGTACTTC
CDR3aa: CASSQGQGGSYEQYF

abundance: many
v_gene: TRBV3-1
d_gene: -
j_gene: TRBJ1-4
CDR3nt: TGTGCCAGCAGCCTGAAAACAGGGCAGGGTGAAAAACTGTTTTTT
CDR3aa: CASSLKTGQGEKLFF

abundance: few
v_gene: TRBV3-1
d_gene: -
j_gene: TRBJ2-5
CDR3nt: TGTGCCAGCAGCCAAGGTTCGGGACTGCGGGAGACCCAGTACTTC
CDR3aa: CASSQGSGLRETQYF

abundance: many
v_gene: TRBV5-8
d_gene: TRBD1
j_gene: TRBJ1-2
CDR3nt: TGTGCCAGCAGCCGACAGGGGGATAGCTATGGCTACACCTTC
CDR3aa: CASSRQGDSYGYTF

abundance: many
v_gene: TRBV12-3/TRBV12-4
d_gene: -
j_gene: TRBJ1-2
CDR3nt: TGTGCCAGCAGCCCCCGAGCGGGCCAAAGGGGCTACACCTTC
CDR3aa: CASSPRAGQRGYTF

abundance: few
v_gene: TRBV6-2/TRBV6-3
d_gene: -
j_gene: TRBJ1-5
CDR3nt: TGTGCCAGCAGAACCTACAGGGAAGGGGATCCCCAGCATTTT
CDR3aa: CASRTYREGDPQHF

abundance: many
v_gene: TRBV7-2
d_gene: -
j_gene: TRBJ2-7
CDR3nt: TGTGCCAGCGGCTCTGACACCTACGAGCAGTACTTC
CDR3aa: CASGSDTYEQYF

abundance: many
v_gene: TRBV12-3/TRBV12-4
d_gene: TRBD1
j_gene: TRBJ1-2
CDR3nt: TGTGCCAGCACCCCGGGACAGGTCGGCTATGGCTACACCTTC
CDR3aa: CASTPGQVGYGYTF

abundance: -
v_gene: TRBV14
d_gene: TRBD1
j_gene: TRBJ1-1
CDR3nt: TGTGCCAGCAGCCGGTTTGGACAGGCGATTTCCACTGAAGCTTTCTTT
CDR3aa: CASSRFGQAISTEAFF

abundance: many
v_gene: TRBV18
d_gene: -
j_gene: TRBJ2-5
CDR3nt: TGTGCCAGCTTCGACAGTGGCGAGACCCAGTACTTC
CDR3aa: CASFDSGETQYF

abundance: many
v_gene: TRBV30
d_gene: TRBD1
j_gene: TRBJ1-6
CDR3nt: TGTGCCTGGAGTTCCGGACAGGGACTATATTCACCCCTCCACTTT
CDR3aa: CAWSSGQGLYSPLHF

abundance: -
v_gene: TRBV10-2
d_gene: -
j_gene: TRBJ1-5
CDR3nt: TGCGCCAGCAGTGAAGGGGGAAGGGGCAATCAGCCCCAGCATTTT
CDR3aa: CASSEGGRGNQPQHF

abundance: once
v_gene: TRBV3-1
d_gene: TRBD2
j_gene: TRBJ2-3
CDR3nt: TGTGCCAGCAGCCATCCTAGCGGGGCATCCACAGATACGCAGTATTTT
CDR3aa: CASSHPSGASTDTQYF

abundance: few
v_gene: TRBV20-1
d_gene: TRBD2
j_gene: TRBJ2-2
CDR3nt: TGCAGTGCTGTTCCCCCTCGGCGGGAGGGCGAGGGTTGGAACACCGGGGAGCTGTTTTTT
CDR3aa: CSAVPPRREGEGWNTGELFF

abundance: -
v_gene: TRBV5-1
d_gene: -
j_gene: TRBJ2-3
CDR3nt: TGCGCCAGCAGCGAGGGACGGCCAAGCACAGATACGCAGTATTTT
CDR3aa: CASSEGRPSTDTQYF

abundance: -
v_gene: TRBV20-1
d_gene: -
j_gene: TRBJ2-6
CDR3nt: TGCAGTGCTAGGGGGACCTCTGGGGCCAACGTCCTGACTTTC
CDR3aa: CSARGTSGANVLTF

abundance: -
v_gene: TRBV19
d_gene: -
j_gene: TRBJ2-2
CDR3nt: TGTGCCAGTAGTATGTCCCAGGGGTGGAACACCGGGGAGCTGTTTTTT
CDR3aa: CASSMSQGWNTGELFF

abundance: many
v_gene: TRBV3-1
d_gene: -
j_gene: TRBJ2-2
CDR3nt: TGTGCCAGCAGCCTCAACAACTTGAACACCGGGGAGCTGTTTTTT
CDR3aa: CASSLNNLNTGELFF

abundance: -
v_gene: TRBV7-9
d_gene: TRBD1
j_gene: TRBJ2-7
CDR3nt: TGTGCCAGCAGCTCGGGACAGGGGCGCGACGAGCAGTACTTC
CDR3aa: CASSSGQGRDEQYF

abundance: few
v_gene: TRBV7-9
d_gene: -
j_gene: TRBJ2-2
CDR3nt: TGTGCCAGCAGCCTCCAGGGCCCCTGGGCCCAGCTGTTTTTT
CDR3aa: CASSLQGPWAQLFF

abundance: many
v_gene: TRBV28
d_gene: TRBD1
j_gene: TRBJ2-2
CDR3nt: TGTGCCAGCAGTCTCCCGGGACAGGGAACGGACACCGGGGAGCTGTTTTTT
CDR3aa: CASSLPGQGTDTGELFF

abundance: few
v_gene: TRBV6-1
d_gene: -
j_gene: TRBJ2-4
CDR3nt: TGTGCCAGCAGTGATCGCGAGCTAGCCAAAAACATTCAGTACTTC
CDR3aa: CASSDRELAKNIQYF

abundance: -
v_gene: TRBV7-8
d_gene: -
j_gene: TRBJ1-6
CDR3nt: TGTGCCAGCAGCTCCAAGATCCATAATTCACCCCTCCACTTT
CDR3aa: CASSSKIHNSPLHF

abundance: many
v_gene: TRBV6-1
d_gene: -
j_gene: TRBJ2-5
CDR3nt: TGTGCCAGCAGTCCCGGGGCCCGAGCGCAAGAGACCCAGTACTTC
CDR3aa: CASSPGARAQETQYF

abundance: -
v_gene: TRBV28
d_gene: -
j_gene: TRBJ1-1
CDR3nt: -
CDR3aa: CASSFLGVSIQYFGAGTGPVEAFF

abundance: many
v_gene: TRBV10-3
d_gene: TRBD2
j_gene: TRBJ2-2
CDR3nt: TGTGCCATCAGATCCCTAGCGGGGTGGAACACCGGGGAGCTGTTTTTT
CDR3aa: CAIRSLAGWNTGELFF

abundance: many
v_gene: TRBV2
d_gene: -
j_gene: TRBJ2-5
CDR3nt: TGTGCCAGCATATTCCGGGGGGCTACGGAGACCCAGTACTTC
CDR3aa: CASIFRGATETQYF

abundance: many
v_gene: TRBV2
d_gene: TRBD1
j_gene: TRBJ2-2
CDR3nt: TGTGCCAGCAGCAGGGGGCGGACCGGGGAGCTGTTTTTT
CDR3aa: CASSRGRTGELFF

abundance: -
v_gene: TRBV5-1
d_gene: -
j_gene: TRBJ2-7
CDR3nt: TGCGCCAGCAGCTTGGCCGGGTATAAAAACGAGCAGTACTTC
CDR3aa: CASSLAGYKNEQYF

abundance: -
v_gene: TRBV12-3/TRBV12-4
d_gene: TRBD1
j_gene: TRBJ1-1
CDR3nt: TGTACCAGCAGTTCTGGACAGGTTATCGAAGCTTTCTTT
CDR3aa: CTSSSGQVIEAFF

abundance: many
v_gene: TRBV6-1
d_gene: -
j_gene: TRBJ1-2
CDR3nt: TGTGCCGGTTATGGGTCAGGGACTAACTATGGCTACACCTTC
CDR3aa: CAGYGSGTNYGYTF

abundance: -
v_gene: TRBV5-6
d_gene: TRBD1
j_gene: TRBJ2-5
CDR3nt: TGTGCCAGCAGCCCAACAGGGGGCTTAAGGGAGCCACAAGAGACCCAGTACTTC
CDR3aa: CASSPTGGLREPQETQYF

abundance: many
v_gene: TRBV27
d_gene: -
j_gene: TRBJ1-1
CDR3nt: TGTGCCAGCAGTTTGCGACCACATCTCACAAGGGGAGGCAGGAACACTGAAGCTTTCTTT
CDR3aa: CASSLRPHLTRGGRNTEAFF

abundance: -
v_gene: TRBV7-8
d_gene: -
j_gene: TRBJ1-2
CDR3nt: TGTGCCAGCAGTAAAGGTTCCCAGGGCTATGGCTACACCTTC
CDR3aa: CASSKGSQGYGYTF

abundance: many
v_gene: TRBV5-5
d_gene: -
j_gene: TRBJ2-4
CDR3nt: TGTGCCAGCGGGACGGCCCAAAACATTCAGTACTTC
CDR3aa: CASGTAQNIQYF

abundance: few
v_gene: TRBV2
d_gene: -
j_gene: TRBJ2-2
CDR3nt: TGTGCCAGCAGTACCCGAGTTATTAACACCGGGGAGCTGTTTTTT
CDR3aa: CASSTRVINTGELFF

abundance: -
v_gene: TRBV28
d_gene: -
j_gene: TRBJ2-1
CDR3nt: TGTGCCAGTCTATTGGACAGCTCCTACAATGAGCAGTTCTTC
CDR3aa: CASLLDSSYNEQFF

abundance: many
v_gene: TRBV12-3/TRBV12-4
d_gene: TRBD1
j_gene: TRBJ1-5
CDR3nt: TGTGCCAGCAGTGGACCGGACAGGGCTAATCAGCCCCAGCATTTT
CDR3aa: CASSGPDRANQPQHF